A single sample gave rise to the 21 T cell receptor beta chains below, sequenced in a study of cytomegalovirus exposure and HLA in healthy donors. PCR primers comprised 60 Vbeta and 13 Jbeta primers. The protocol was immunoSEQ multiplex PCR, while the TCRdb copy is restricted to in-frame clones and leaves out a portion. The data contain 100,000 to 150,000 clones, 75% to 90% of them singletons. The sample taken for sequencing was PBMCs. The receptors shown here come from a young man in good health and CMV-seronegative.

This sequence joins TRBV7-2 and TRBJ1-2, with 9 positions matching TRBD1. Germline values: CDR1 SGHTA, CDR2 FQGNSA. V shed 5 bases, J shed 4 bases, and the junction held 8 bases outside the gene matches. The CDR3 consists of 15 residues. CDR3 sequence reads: CASSPQGALGYGYTF. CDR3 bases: TGTGCCAGCAGCCCACAGGGGGCGCTCGGCTATGGCTACACCTTC.

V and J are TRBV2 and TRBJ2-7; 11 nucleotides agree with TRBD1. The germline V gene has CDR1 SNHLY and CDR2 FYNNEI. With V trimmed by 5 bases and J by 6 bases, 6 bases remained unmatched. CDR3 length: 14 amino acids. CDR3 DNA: TGTGCCAGCAGTCCGGGACAGGGGGATATCGAGCAGTACTTC. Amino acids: CASSPGQGDIEQYF.

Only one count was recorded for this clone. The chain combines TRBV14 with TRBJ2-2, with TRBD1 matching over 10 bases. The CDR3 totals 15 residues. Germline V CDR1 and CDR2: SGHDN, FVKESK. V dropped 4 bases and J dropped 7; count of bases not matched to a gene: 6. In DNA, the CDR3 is TGTGCCAGCAGCCCGCGACAGGGGGCCGGCGGGGAGCTGTTTTTT. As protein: CASSPRQGAGGELFF.

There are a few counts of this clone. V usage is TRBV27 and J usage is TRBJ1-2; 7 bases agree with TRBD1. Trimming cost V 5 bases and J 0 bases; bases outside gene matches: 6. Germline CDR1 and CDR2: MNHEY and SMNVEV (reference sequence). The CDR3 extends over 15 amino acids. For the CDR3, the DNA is TGTGCCAGCAGTCCCCGGGACAGACCTAACTATGGCTACACCTTC. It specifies CASSPRDRPNYGYTF.

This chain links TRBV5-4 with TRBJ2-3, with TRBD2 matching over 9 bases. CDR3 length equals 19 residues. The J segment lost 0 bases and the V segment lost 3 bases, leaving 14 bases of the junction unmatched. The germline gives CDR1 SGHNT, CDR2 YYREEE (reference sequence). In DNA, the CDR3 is TGTGCCAGCAGCTCCCCTGGGCGGGGGGGCGCAGGAAGCACAGATACGCAGTATTTT. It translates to CASSSPGRGGAGSTDTQYF.

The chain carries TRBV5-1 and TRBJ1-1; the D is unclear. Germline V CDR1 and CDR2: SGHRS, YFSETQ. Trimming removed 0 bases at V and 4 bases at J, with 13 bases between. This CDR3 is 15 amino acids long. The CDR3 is CASSLGGVLITEAFF. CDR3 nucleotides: TGCGCCAGCAGCTTGGGCGGGGTGTTGATCACTGAAGCTTTCTTT.

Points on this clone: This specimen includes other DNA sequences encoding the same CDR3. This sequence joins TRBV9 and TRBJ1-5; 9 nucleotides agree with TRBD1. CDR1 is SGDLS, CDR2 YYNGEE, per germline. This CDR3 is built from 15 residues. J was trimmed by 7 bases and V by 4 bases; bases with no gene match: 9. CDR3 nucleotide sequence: TGTGCCAGCAGCCCTGGGGGACAGGGACAACAGCCCCAGCATTTT. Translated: CASSPGGQGQQPQHF.

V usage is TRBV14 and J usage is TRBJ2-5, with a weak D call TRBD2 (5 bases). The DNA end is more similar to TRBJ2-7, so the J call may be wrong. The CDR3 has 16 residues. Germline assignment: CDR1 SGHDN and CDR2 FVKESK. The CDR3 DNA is TGTGCCAGCAGCCAATTTTACCGGTCGGGGAGCTACGAGCAGTACTTC. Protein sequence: CASSQFYRSGSYEQYF.

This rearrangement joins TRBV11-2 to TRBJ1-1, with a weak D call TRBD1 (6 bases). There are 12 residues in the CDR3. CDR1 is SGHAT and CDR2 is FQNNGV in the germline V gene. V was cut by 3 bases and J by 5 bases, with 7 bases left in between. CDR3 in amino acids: CASSFTGTEAFF. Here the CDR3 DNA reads TGTGCCAGCAGCTTTACAGGGACTGAAGCTTTCTTT.

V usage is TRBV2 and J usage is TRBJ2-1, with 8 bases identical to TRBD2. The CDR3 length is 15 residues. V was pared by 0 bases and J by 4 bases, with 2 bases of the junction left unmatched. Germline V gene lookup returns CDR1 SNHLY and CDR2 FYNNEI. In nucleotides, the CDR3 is TGTGCCAGCAGTGAAGCGCCGGGGGGGTACAATGAGCAGTTCTTC. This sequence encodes CASSEAPGGYNEQFF.

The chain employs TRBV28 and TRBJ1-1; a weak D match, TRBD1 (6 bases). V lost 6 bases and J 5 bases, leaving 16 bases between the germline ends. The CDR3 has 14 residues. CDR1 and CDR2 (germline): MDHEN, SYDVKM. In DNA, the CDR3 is TGTGCCAGCAGCCAGGACAGACGGAGGACTGAAGCTTTCTTT. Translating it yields CASSQDRRRTEAFF.

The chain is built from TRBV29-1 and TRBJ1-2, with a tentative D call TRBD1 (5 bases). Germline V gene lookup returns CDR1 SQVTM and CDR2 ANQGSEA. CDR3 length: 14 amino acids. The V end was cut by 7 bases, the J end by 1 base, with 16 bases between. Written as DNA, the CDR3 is TGCAGCGCCGGGGGGGGAATGGGTAACTATGGCTACACCTTC. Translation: CSAGGGMGNYGYTF.

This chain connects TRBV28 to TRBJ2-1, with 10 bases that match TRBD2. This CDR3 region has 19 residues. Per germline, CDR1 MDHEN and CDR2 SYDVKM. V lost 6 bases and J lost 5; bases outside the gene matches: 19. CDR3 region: CASSLSIQKSGGAHNEQFF. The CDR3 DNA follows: TGTGCCAGCAGCCTATCTATTCAAAAAAGCGGGGGGGCCCACAATGAGCAGTTCTTC.

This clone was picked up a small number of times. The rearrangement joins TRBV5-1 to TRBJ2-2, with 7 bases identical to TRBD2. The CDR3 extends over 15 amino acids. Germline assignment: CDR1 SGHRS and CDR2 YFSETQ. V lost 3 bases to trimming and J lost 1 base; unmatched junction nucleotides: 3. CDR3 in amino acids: CASSSRGGNTGELFF. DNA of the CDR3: TGCGCCAGCAGCTCCCGCGGGGGGAACACCGGGGAGCTGTTTTTT. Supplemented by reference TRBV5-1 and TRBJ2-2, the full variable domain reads KAGVTQTPRYLIKTRGQQVTLSCSPISGHRSVSWYQQTPGQGLQFLFEYFSETQRNKGNFPGRFSGRQFSNSRSEMNVSTLELGDSALYLCASSSRGGNTGELFFGEGSRLTVL.

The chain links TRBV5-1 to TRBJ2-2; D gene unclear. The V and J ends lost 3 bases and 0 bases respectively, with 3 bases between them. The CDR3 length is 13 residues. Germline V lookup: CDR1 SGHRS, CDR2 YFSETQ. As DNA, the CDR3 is TGCGCCAGCAGCTCAGCGAACACCGGGGAGCTGTTTTTT. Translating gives CASSSANTGELFF.

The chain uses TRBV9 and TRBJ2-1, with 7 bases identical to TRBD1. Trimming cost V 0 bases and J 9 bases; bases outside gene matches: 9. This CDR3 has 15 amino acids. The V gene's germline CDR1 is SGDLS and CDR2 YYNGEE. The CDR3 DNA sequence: TGTGCCAGCAGCGTAGAACAGGGGTTCGGCCCTGAGCAGTTCTTC. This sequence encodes CASSVEQGFGPEQFF. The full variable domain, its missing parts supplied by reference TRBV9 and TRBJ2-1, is DSGVTQTPKHLITATGQRVTLRCSPRSGDLSVYWYQQSLDQGLQFLIQYYNGEERAKGNILERFSAQQFPDLHSELNLSSLELGDSALYFCASSVEQGFGPEQFFGPGTRLTVL.

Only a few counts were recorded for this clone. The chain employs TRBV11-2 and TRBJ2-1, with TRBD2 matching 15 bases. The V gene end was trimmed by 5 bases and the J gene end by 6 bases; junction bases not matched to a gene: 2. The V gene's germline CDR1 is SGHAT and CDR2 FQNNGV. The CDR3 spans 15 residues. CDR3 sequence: CASSGLAGGGNEQFF. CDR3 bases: TGTGCCAGCAGCGGACTAGCGGGGGGGGGCAATGAGCAGTTCTTC.

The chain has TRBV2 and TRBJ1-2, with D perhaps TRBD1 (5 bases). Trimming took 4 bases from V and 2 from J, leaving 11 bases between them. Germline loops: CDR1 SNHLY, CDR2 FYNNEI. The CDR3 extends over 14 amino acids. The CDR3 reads CASSVQVGNYGYTF. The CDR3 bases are TGTGCCAGCAGTGTACAGGTGGGGAACTATGGCTACACCTTC.

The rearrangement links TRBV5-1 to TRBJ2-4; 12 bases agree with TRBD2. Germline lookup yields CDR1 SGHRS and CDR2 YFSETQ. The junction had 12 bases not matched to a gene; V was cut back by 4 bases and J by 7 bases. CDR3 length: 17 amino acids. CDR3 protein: CASSLGLLAGGRNIQYF. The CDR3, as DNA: TGCGCCAGCAGCCTCGGACTACTAGCGGGGGGTCGTAACATTCAGTACTTC.

The CDR3 reads CAWSHHGSGNTIYF. CDR3 nucleotides: TGTGCCTGGAGTCACCACGGCTCTGGAAACACCATATATTTT. The rearrangement joins TRBV30 to TRBJ1-3; D not resolved. The CDR3 covers 14 residues. Trimming pared 2 bases from V and 0 bases from J, leaving 8 bases between. Per germline, CDR1 GTSNPN and CDR2 SVGIG (reference sequence).

In DNA, the CDR3 is TGTGCCAGCAGTTACCAGGTCTCCCTACTTACCGGGGAGCTGTTTTTT. Translating gives CASSYQVSLLTGELFF. The rearrangement links TRBV6-5 to TRBJ2-2; D gene uncertain. The V end lost 2 bases, the J end lost 5 bases, and 15 bases lay between the germline ends. CDR1 and CDR2 from the germline V gene are MNHEY and SVGAGI. The CDR3 consists of 16 residues.